Shown below are 14 T cell receptor beta chains from a single sample sequenced in a study of human T cells and chemical hapten exposure. Using its own MiXCR run on the RACE reads, TCRdb lists one record per CDR3 protein. The sample includes approximately 370,000 distinct CDR3 sequences, around 5.5% of them seen just once. Time point defined: pre-sensitization, week 0. Noted treatment: therapeutic diphenylcyclopropenone sensitization with weekly scalp DPC. This specimen consisted of whole blood, obtained in connection with sensitization to the hapten diphenylcyclopropenone (DPC). All receptors come from a woman aged 18 to 35 with alopecia areata. Some clones in this sample may be carry-over from other donors' samples.

This clonotype was seen many times. In DNA form, the CDR3 reads TGTGCCAGCAGGCGGACAGGTAACAATCAGCCCCAGCATTTT. Its protein is CASRRTGNNQPQHF. This sequence joins TRBV6-5 and TRBJ1-5; TRBD1 agrees at 7 bases. Germline CDR1 reads MNHEY; CDR2 reads SVGAGI. CDR3 length: 14 amino acids. V was pared by 6 bases and J by 3 bases, with 5 bases of the junction left unmatched.

The sample holds many counts of this clonotype. The chain combines TRBV7-9 with TRBJ1-4; TRBD1 might be the D (5 bases). V dropped 5 bases and J dropped 7 bases, with 17 bases sitting between them. Germline V CDR1 and CDR2: SEHNR, FQNEAQ (reference sequence). The CDR3 loop spans 15 amino acids. Written as DNA, the CDR3 is TGTGCCAGCAGCCCCACAGGAATAGGGATTGAAAAACTGTTTTTT. As protein: CASSPTGIGIEKLFF. Filled out from reference TRBV7-9 and TRBJ1-4, the complete variable domain reads DTGVSQNPRHKITKRGQNVTFRCDPISEHNRLYWYRQTLGQGPEFLTYFQNEAQLEKSRLLSDRFSAERPKGSFSTLEIQRTEQGDSAMYLCASSPTGIGIEKLFFGSGTQLSVL.

Only a few counts were recorded for this clonotype. The chain carries TRBV5-1 and TRBJ1-2; D might be TRBD1 (5 bases). The length of the CDR3 is 15 residues. Germline CDR1 reads SGHRS; CDR2 reads YFSETQ. V was pared by 0 bases and J by 7 bases, with 16 bases between. CDR3 coding DNA: TGCGCCAGCAGCTTGGAGACAGTTGTCGCGAGTGGCTACACCTTC. Its translation: CASSLETVVASGYTF. The variable domain in full, with the rest retrieved from reference TRBV5-1 and TRBJ1-2, is KAGVTQTPRYLIKTRGQQVTLSCSPISGHRSVSWYQQTPGQGLQFLFEYFSETQRNKGNFPGRFSGRQFSNSRSEMNVSTLELGDSALYLCASSLETVVASGYTFGSGTRLTVV.

This clonotype was found a few times. The chain uses TRBV12-3 or TRBV12-4 and TRBJ1-4, with 9 bases fitting TRBD1. Trimming removed 6 bases from V and 6 bases from J; junction bases left unmatched: 5. This CDR3 has 14 amino acids. Here the CDR3 DNA reads TGTGCCAGCAGGCCGGGACAGGGACATGAAAAACTGTTTTTT. This codes for CASRPGQGHEKLFF.

V is TRBV4-3 and J is TRBJ2-3; possibly TRBD1 or TRBD2 for D (5 bases each). CDR3 length equals 16 residues. Per the germline V gene, CDR1 is LGHNA and CDR2 is YSLEER. Trimming stripped 0 bases from V and 5 bases from J, with 15 bases between. The CDR3 loop is CASSQDHRGAGDTQYF. CDR3 DNA: TGCGCCAGCAGCCAAGATCATCGTGGGGCGGGAGATACGCAGTATTTT.

The V and J genes are TRBV28 and TRBJ2-7, with TRBD2 matching over 8 bases. V lost 11 bases to trimming and J lost 4 bases; unmatched junction nucleotides: 10. This CDR3 is 13 amino acids long. The V gene's germline CDR1 is MDHEN and CDR2 SYDVKM. The CDR3 DNA is TGTGCCTCCGGGGGGGGCGCCGTATACGAGCAGTACTTC. Protein: CASGGGAVYEQYF.

This clonotype was counted only a few times. Compared with germline, one end of the junction differs, possibly owing to a read error. CDR3 sequence: CAIEASGGTWGTDTQYF. The DNA of the CDR3 is TGTGCCATAGAGGCTAGCGGGGGCACCTGGGGCACGGATACGCAGTATTTT. The chain links TRBV6-6 to TRBJ2-3; 10 bases fit TRBD2. The CDR3 loop spans 17 amino acids. Per germline, CDR1 MNHNY and CDR2 SVGAGI (reference sequence).

The chain uses TRBV10-3 and TRBJ1-2; unclear D gene. Germline V lookup: CDR1 ENHRY, CDR2 SYGVKD. This CDR3 contains 13 residues. Trimming removed 3 bases at V and 8 bases at J, with 13 bases between. CDR3 residues: CAISDIAPGGYTF. As DNA, the CDR3 is TGTGCCATCAGTGACATCGCACCTGGGGGCTACACCTTC.

This clonotype was counted ten times or more. The chain couples TRBV28 to TRBJ1-6; 9 bases are a match to TRBD1. CDR1 and CDR2 from the germline V gene are MDHEN and SYDVKM. The CDR3 sequence is 15 residues long. V lost 3 bases, J lost 7 bases, and 4 bases stayed unmatched. CDR3 residues: CASSLPGQGNSPLHF. The CDR3 DNA reads TGTGCCAGCAGTTTGCCGGGACAGGGAAATTCACCCCTCCACTTT.

CDR3 sequence reads: CASGLAVNTGELFF. Here the CDR3 DNA reads TGTGCCAGCGGTCTAGCGGTGAACACCGGGGAGCTGTTTTTT. The rearrangement links TRBV7-3 to TRBJ2-2; 7 bases align to TRBD2. V lost 8 bases, J lost 1 base, and 4 bases stayed unmatched. Germline V gives CDR1 SGHTA, CDR2 FQGTGA. The CDR3 is made up of 14 amino acids.

This clonotype was detected ten times or more. The rearrangement links TRBV29-1 to TRBJ1-2; no clear D. This CDR3 region has 13 residues. With 4 bases removed from V and 6 bases from J, the gap between germline ends came to 15 bases. The germline V gene encodes CDR1 SQVTM and CDR2 ANQGSEA. The CDR3 spells CSVGTGGGDGYTF. Written as DNA, the CDR3 is TGCAGCGTTGGAACGGGCGGAGGAGATGGCTACACCTTC.

This clonotype has ten or more counts. The genes are TRBV9 and TRBJ2-7; no reliable D call. The V and J ends lost 0 bases and 3 bases respectively, with 13 bases between them. Germline CDR1 and CDR2: SGDLS and YYNGEE. This CDR3 has 15 amino acids. As DNA, the CDR3 is TGTGCCAGCAGCGTAGATGCAGCACTGATCTACGAGCAGTACTTC. The encoded protein is CASSVDAALIYEQYF.

The chain couples TRBV27 to TRBJ2-7; weak D call: TRBD1 (6 bases). Germline CDR1 MNHEY, CDR2 SMNVEV (reference sequence). V lost 5 bases, J lost 4 bases, and 15 bases lay in between. The CDR3 consists of 14 residues. The CDR3 DNA is TGTGCCAGCAGTCCCCTAGGGGGTGAGTACGAGCAGTACTTC. This codes for CASSPLGGEYEQYF.

This clonotype was counted many times. Here the CDR3 DNA reads TGTGCCAGCAGCCTCTGGAGGGGCCCGACGGATTCACCCCTCCACTTT. Translating gives CASSLWRGPTDSPLHF. The V gene is TRBV5-6, the J gene TRBJ1-6; perhaps TRBD1 as D (5 bases). This CDR3 is 16 amino acids long. V lost 4 bases and J 8 bases, leaving 19 bases between the germline ends. Germline V lookup: CDR1 SGHDT, CDR2 YYEEEE.